These 29 T cell receptor beta chains came from one sample sequenced in a study of OX40 agonist ivuxolimab in advanced cancers. Produced via immunoSEQ multiplex PCR; TCRdb's table is partial and in-frame only. The table records just over 14,000 clones, roughly 85% of them present only once. The sample here was CD4+ or CD8+ T cells sorted from blood, taken in a trial of the OX40 agonist ivuxolimab. Receptors were obtained from an adult with an advanced solid tumor such as melanoma, head and neck, liver or kidney cancer.

This clone came up once. The rearrangement joins TRBV19 to TRBJ2-7; the match to TRBD2 covers 7 bases. CDR1 and CDR2 (germline): LNHDA, SQIVND (reference sequence). The CDR3 loop spans 13 amino acids. V trimming: 8 bases; J trimming: 3 bases; junction bases outside the gene matches: 7. The DNA of the CDR3 is TGTGCCAGTGCCTTCGGACTAGGCTACGAGCAGTACTTC. This translates into CASAFGLGYEQYF. The full variable domain, completed using reference TRBV19 and TRBJ2-7, is DGGITQSPKYLFRKEGQNVTLSCEQNLNHDAMYWYRQDPGQGLRLIYYSQIVNDFQKGDIAEGYSVSREKKESFPLTVTSAQKNPTAFYLCASAFGLGYEQYFGPGTRLTVT.

This clone was picked up one time. The gene calls are TRBV28 and TRBJ1-1; D call uncertain. V lost 7 bases and J lost 3, with 18 bases in between. Germline V lookup: CDR1 MDHEN, CDR2 SYDVKM. The CDR3 sequence is 15 residues long. CDR3 protein: CASTPLDGGYTEAFF. For the CDR3, the DNA is TGTGCCAGCACCCCTCTAGATGGAGGATACACTGAAGCTTTCTTT.

The CDR3 nucleotides read TGTGCCAGCAGTGAGGGGAGGGTGTCAAGGTACGAGCAGTACTTC. As protein: CASSEGRVSRYEQYF. J is TRBJ2-7 and V is TRBV2; 7 bases are shared with TRBD2. CDR3 length: 15 amino acids. The germline gives CDR1 SNHLY, CDR2 FYNNEI. V shed 3 bases, J shed 4 bases, and the junction held 9 bases outside the gene matches.

This rearrangement joins TRBV2 to TRBJ2-7, with D unclear. The CDR3 contains 13 residues. Trimming removed 4 bases from V and 6 bases from J, with 13 bases in between. Germline V gene sequence: CDR1 SNHLY, CDR2 FYNNEI. CDR3: CASSVPPNAEQYF. DNA for the CDR3: TGTGCCAGCAGTGTCCCCCCAAACGCCGAGCAGTACTTC.

This clone has a handful of counts. The junction does not match germline at one end; this may be a read error. The rearrangement links TRBV7-7 to TRBJ2-1; D gene unclear. CDR3 length: 13 amino acids. In germline, CDR1 is SSHAT, CDR2 FNYEAQ (reference sequence). The CDR3 loop is CASSLTAGHEQFF. Here the CDR3 DNA reads TGTGCTAGCAGCTTAACCGCCGGACATGAGCAGTTCTTC.

The V gene is TRBV5-1, the J gene TRBJ2-7; possibly TRBD2 for D (5 bases). This CDR3 has 15 amino acids. CDR1 is SGHRS and CDR2 is YFSETQ in the germline V gene. V gave up 2 bases and J gave up 2 bases, with 14 bases separating them. The CDR3 here is CASSLEGGVTYEQYF. CDR3 sequence (DNA): TGCGCCAGCAGCTTAGAGGGCGGAGTTACCTACGAGCAGTACTTC.

The chain is built from TRBV6-4 and TRBJ2-1, with a tentative D call TRBD1 (6 bases). The CDR3 spans 16 residues. Germline V gives CDR1 MRHNA, CDR2 SNTAGT. Trimming cost V 0 bases and J 2 bases, with 11 bases left between them. This chain's CDR3 is CASSDSGGAPYNEQFF. CDR3 sequence (DNA): TGTGCCAGCAGTGACTCAGGGGGTGCCCCCTACAATGAGCAGTTCTTC.

This chain uses TRBV5-1 with TRBJ2-3; D unresolved. The CDR3 spans 13 residues. V was clipped by 0 bases and J by 12 bases, with 14 bases between them. Germline V gene data show CDR1 as SGHRS and CDR2 as YFSETQ. CDR3 region: CASSLDSPVLQYF. The CDR3 DNA reads TGCGCCAGCAGCTTGGACTCCCCAGTGCTTCAGTATTTT.

In its sample, this clone ranks as medium-sized. This rearrangement joins TRBV5-1 to TRBJ2-3, with D unresolved. Deletions cut 0 bases from V and 1 base from J, with 12 bases between. The CDR3 has 16 amino acids. CDR1 and CDR2 (germline): SGHRS, YFSETQ. Written as DNA, the CDR3 is TGCGCCAGCAGCTTGGAGCAGAGTTCGCGCACAGATACGCAGTATTTT. Translated: CASSLEQSSRTDTQYF.

The rearrangement links TRBV27 to TRBJ2-3, with 9 bases identical to TRBD1. Germline V gene lookup returns CDR1 MNHEY and CDR2 SMNVEV (reference sequence). V lost 7 bases, J lost 3 bases, and 5 bases stayed unmatched. CDR3 length equals 14 residues. The CDR3 is CASTPGTGTDTQYF. The CDR3 nucleotides read TGTGCCAGCACCCCCGGGACAGGGACAGATACGCAGTATTTT.

CDR3 coding DNA: TGTGCCAGCAGCGAAGTAGAGGGGGCGTACACCGGGGAGCTGTTTTTT. Amino acid sequence: CASSEVEGAYTGELFF. The chain has TRBV7-9 and TRBJ2-2; 7 nucleotides line up with TRBD1. Germline CDR1 and CDR2: SEHNR and FQNEAQ (reference sequence). This CDR3 comprises 16 residues. V was clipped by 5 bases and J by 3 bases; unmatched bases: 9.

V gene TRBV7-9 combines with J gene TRBJ1-5; D might be TRBD1 (6 bases). Germline CDR1 is SEHNR and CDR2 is FQNEAQ (reference sequence). The CDR3 loop spans 15 amino acids. The V and J ends lost 5 bases and 2 bases respectively, with 13 bases between them. The DNA for the CDR3 is TGTGCCAGCAGCCCCCGAGGGGGGGGCAATCAGCCCCAGCATTTT. Translating gives CASSPRGGGNQPQHF. The full variable domain, in which reference TRBV7-9 and TRBJ1-5 provide the parts outside the CDR3, is DTGVSQNPRHKITKRGQNVTFRCDPISEHNRLYWYRQTLGQGPEFLTYFQNEAQLEKSRLLSDRFSAERPKGSFSTLEIQRTEQGDSAMYLCASSPRGGGNQPQHFGDGTRLSIL.

CDR3 sequence: CASSSTSGKAYEQYF. The DNA of the CDR3 is TGTGCCAGCAGCTCGACTAGCGGGAAAGCCTACGAGCAGTACTTC. V usage is TRBV11-1 and J usage is TRBJ2-7; 11 nucleotides match TRBD2. Germline CDR1 SGHAT, CDR2 FQDESV (reference sequence). The CDR3 is 15 amino acids. V dropped 4 bases and J dropped 2; count of bases not matched to a gene: 4.

This clone appeared once. This chain uses TRBV4-1 with TRBJ1-4; D unclear. Germline V gives CDR1 MGHRA, CDR2 YSYEKL. V lost 3 bases and J 6 bases, leaving 8 bases between the germline ends. CDR3 length: 13 residues. The CDR3: CASSQTVYEKLFF. Written as DNA, the CDR3 is TGCGCCAGCAGCCAGACGGTTTATGAAAAACTGTTTTTT.

This rearrangement joins TRBV10-3 to TRBJ2-7, with 8 bases that match TRBD2. The CDR3 spans 16 residues. Germline V lookup: CDR1 ENHRY, CDR2 SYGVKD. With V trimmed by 10 bases and J by 4 bases, 18 bases remained unmatched. CDR3 nucleotide sequence: TGTGCCACCTCCGGGGGGGAGCGGGCGGCTACGTACGAGCAGTACTTC. Its translation: CATSGGERAATYEQYF.

V and J are TRBV27 and TRBJ1-6; TRBD1 might be the D (6 bases). The CDR3 length is 16 residues. V was trimmed by 5 bases and J by 13 bases, leaving 24 bases between them. Germline V gene sequence: CDR1 MNHEY, CDR2 SMNVEV (reference sequence). The DNA for the CDR3 is TGTGCCAGCAGTAAAGATCCCCGGCAGGGGCAATTTCCCCTCCACTTT. It yields the protein CASSKDPRQGQFPLHF.

The chain couples TRBV19 to TRBJ2-1; D remains ambiguous. The CDR3 covers 17 residues. Germline loops: CDR1 LNHDA, CDR2 SQIVND (reference sequence). Trimming stripped 3 bases from V and 0 bases from J, with 15 bases between. The CDR3 here is CASSISPSASSYNEQFF. Written as DNA, the CDR3 is TGTGCCAGTAGTATTAGTCCCAGCGCCAGCTCCTACAATGAGCAGTTCTTC.

This chain uses TRBV2 with TRBJ2-7; D is uncertain. With 7 bases removed from V and 3 bases from J, the gap between germline ends came to 13 bases. The CDR3 has 13 amino acids. Germline CDR1 reads SNHLY; CDR2 reads FYNNEI. CDR3 DNA sequence: TGTGCCAGCACTCAGACAACTCACTACGAGCAGTACTTC. Amino acids: CASTQTTHYEQYF. Together with reference TRBV2 and TRBJ2-7, the CDR3 gives the full variable domain: EPEVTQTPSHQVTQMGQEVILRCVPISNHLYFYWYRQILGQKVEFLVSFYNNEISEKSEIFDDQFSVERPDGSNFTLKIRSTKLEDSAMYFCASTQTTHYEQYFGPGTRLTVT.

The chain has TRBV2 and TRBJ2-1; TRBD1 aligns across 7 bases. V trimming: 7 bases; J trimming: 7 bases; junction bases outside the gene matches: 13. The CDR3 extends over 15 amino acids. CDR1 and CDR2 (germline): SNHLY, FYNNEI. The CDR3 region is CASTPKTGPRNEQFF. In DNA, the CDR3 is TGTGCCAGCACTCCAAAGACAGGGCCGAGGAATGAGCAGTTCTTC.

The chain joins TRBV13 to TRBJ2-7, with D perhaps TRBD2 (6 bases). The germline V gene has CDR1 PRHDT and CDR2 FYEKMQ (reference sequence). V shed 0 bases and J shed 4 bases, with 10 bases lying between them. CDR3 length equals 14 residues. The CDR3 DNA follows: TGTGCCAGCAGCTTAGGCGGGAGTGCTTACGAGCAGTACTTC. This codes for CASSLGGSAYEQYF.

The chain employs TRBV29-1 and TRBJ2-5, with no clear D. Trimming left V 4 bases short and J 0 bases short, with 18 bases between. Germline values: CDR1 SQVTM, CDR2 ANQGSEA. The CDR3 has 16 residues. CDR3: CSVGVLAAGYQETQYF. CDR3 sequence (DNA): TGCAGCGTTGGGGTCTTGGCAGCCGGGTACCAAGAGACCCAGTACTTC.

The chain links TRBV7-9 to TRBJ2-7; 7 nucleotides match TRBD1. The ends lost 3 bases at V and 3 bases at J; junction bases unmatched: 5. Per the germline V gene, CDR1 is SEHNR and CDR2 is FQNEAQ (reference sequence). CDR3 length equals 14 residues. The CDR3 DNA follows: TGTGCCAGCAGCTTGGGGACAGCCAGCTACGAGCAGTACTTC. It encodes CASSLGTASYEQYF. The full variable domain, completed using reference TRBV7-9 and TRBJ2-7, is DTGVSQNPRHKITKRGQNVTFRCDPISEHNRLYWYRQTLGQGPEFLTYFQNEAQLEKSRLLSDRFSAERPKGSFSTLEIQRTEQGDSAMYLCASSLGTASYEQYFGPGTRLTVT.

This clone appeared a single time. The chain couples TRBV9 to TRBJ2-2, with D tentatively TRBD2 (5 bases). Germline assignment: CDR1 SGDLS and CDR2 YYNGEE. The CDR3 is made up of 12 amino acids. Trimming removed 2 bases at V and 6 bases at J, with 5 bases between. The CDR3 DNA is TGTGCCAGCAGCGTGAGGGCCGGGGAGCTGTTTTTT. It specifies CASSVRAGELFF.

The chain couples TRBV7-9 to TRBJ2-7, with D perhaps matching TRBD1 (6 bases). Germline V gene lookup returns CDR1 SEHNR and CDR2 FQNEAQ (reference sequence). V was trimmed by 7 bases and J by 0 bases, leaving 10 bases between them. This CDR3 spans 13 amino acids. Here the CDR3 DNA reads TGTGCCAGCACACAGGGACCCTCCTACGAGCAGTACTTC. It yields the protein CASTQGPSYEQYF.

The chain couples TRBV30 to TRBJ2-3; the D call may be TRBD1 or TRBD2 (5 bases each). V lost 3 bases, J lost 0 bases, and 19 bases lay in between. This CDR3 contains 17 residues. Germline V gene lookup returns CDR1 GTSNPN and CDR2 SVGIG (reference sequence). This chain's CDR3 is CAWRTLAGRTSTDTQYF. In nucleotides, the CDR3 is TGTGCCTGGAGGACGTTGGCAGGGAGAACTAGCACAGATACGCAGTATTTT.

The genes are TRBV4-1 and TRBJ2-3; D remains unclear. Germline V gives CDR1 MGHRA, CDR2 YSYEKL. The CDR3 consists of 16 residues. The V gene lost 0 bases and the J gene lost 0 bases, with 10 bases spanning the gap. The CDR3 nucleotides read TGCGCCAGCAGCCAAGAAGCGATCTTTAGCACAGATACGCAGTATTTT. Protein: CASSQEAIFSTDTQYF.

This clone has only one observation. The rearrangement links TRBV7-9 to TRBJ2-7, with 8 positions matching TRBD1. J lost 1 base, V lost 4 bases, and 9 bases had no gene match. Germline V gene lookup returns CDR1 SEHNR and CDR2 FQNEAQ (reference sequence). CDR3 length equals 16 residues. The CDR3 DNA reads TGTGCCAGCAGCTCAACAGGACAGGGCGTGTCCTACGAGCAGTACTTC. It translates to CASSSTGQGVSYEQYF.

This clone has more than one count but fewer than ten. This chain links TRBV6-1 with TRBJ2-5, with 9 bases lining up with TRBD1. The CDR3 loop spans 16 amino acids. V lost 0 bases and J lost 2; bases outside the gene matches: 4. Germline values: CDR1 MNHNS, CDR2 SASEGT. The CDR3 nucleotides read TGTGCCAGCAGTGAAGCGCCGGGACAGGGACAAGAGACCCAGTACTTC. Encoded protein: CASSEAPGQGQETQYF.

The chain carries TRBV29-1 and TRBJ1-2; D may be TRBD1 (5 bases). This CDR3 is built from 14 residues. The germline V gene encodes CDR1 SQVTM and CDR2 ANQGSEA. V lost 5 bases and J 0 bases, leaving 13 bases between the germline ends. The CDR3 reads CSVRGSIANYGYTF. CDR3 DNA: TGCAGCGTTCGGGGCTCCATAGCTAACTATGGCTACACCTTC.